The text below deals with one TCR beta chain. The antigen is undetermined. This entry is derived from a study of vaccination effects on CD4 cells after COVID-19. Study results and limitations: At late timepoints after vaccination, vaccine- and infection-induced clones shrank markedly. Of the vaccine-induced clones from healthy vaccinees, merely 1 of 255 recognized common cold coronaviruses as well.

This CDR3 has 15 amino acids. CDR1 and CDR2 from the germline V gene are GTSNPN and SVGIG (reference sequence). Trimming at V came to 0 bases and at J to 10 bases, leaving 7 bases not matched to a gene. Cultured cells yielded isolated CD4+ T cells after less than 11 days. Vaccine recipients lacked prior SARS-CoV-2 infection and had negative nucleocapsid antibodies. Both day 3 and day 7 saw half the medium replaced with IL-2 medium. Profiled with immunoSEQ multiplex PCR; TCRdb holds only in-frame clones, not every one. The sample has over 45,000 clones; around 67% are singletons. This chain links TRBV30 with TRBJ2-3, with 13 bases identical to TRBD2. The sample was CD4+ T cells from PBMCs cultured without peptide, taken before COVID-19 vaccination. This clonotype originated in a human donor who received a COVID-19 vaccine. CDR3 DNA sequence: TGTGCCTGGAGTGTACTAGCGGGGGGGCCTGGTGCGCAGTATTTT. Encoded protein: CAWSVLAGGPGAQYF.